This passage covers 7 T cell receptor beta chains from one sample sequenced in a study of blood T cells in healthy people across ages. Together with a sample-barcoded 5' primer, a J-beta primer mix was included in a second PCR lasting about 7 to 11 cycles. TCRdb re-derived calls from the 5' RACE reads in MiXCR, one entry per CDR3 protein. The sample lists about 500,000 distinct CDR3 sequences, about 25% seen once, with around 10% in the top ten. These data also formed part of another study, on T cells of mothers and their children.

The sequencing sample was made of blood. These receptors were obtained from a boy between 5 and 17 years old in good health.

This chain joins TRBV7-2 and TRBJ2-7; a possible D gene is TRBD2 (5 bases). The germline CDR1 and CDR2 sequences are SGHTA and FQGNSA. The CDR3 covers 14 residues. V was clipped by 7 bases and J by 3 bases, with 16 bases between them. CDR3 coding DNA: TGTGCCAGCACCGACTCGCTCGGGGACTACGAGCAGTACTTC. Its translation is CASTDSLGDYEQYF.

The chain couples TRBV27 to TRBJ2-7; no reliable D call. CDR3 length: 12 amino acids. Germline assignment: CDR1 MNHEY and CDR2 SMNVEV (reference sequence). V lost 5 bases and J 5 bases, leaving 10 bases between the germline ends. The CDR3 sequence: CASSDPPDEQYF. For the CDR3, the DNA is TGTGCCAGCAGTGACCCTCCTGACGAGCAGTACTTC.

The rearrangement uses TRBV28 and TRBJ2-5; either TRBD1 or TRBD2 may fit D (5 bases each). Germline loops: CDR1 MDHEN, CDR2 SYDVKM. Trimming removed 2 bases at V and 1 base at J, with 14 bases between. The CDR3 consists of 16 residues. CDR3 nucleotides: TGTGCCAGCAGTTTAAGGGCCATTGGGGGCCAAGAGACCCAGTACTTC. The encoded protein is CASSLRAIGGQETQYF.

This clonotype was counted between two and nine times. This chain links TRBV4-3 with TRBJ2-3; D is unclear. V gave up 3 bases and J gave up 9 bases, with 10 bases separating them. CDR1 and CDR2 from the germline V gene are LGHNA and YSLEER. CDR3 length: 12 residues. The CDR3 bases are TGCGCCAGCAGCCACGCCCTGGGGACGCAGTATTTT. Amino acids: CASSHALGTQYF.

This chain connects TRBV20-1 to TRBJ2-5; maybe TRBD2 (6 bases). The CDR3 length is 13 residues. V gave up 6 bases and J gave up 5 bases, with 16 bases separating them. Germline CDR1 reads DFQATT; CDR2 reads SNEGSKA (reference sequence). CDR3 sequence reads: CSASLEGGETQYF. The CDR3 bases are TGCAGTGCCTCTTTGGAGGGCGGGGAGACCCAGTACTTC.

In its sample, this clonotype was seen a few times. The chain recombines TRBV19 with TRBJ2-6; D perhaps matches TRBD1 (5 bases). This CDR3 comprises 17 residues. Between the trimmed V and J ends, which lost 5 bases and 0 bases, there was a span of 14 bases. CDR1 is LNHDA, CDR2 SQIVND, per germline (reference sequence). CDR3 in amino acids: CASSVTVLVSGANVLTF. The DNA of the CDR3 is TGTGCCAGTAGTGTGACAGTTCTCGTCTCTGGGGCCAACGTCCTGACTTTC.

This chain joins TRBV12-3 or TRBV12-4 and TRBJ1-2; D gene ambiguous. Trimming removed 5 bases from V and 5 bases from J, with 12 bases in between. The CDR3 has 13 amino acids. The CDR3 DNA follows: TGTGCCAGCAGTCTCCAGTCCGGGTATGGCTACACCTTC. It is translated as CASSLQSGYGYTF.